This T cell receptor beta chain was sequenced in a study of blood T cell repertoires in COVID-19. TCRdb keeps only in-frame clones here, not all; method: immunoSEQ multiplex PCR. The profile shows 150,000 to 200,000 clones, around nine tenths of them singletons. The CDR3 contains 15 residues. Per germline, CDR1 MNHNY and CDR2 SVGAGI (reference sequence). The germline V and J ends were trimmed by 6 bases and 6 bases, with 17 bases remaining between them. The source of this sequence is a human donor in a cohort sampled during active COVID-19. What was sequenced was peripheral blood. The chain combines TRBV6-6 with TRBJ2-2; tentative D call: TRBD1 (5 bases). Here the CDR3 reads CASRNHTRVPGELFF. The CDR3 nucleotides are TGTGCCAGCAGAAACCATACCAGGGTCCCCGGGGAGCTGTTTTTT.